One sample yielded the 29 T cell receptor beta chains listed below, sequenced in a study of blood T cell repertoires in COVID-19. Sequenced by immunoSEQ multiplex PCR; TCRdb stores in-frame clones only, minus some. Of around 250,000 clones in the sample, 86% were seen once. Sequences were obtained from peripheral blood. These receptors originate from a woman in her fifties or sixties who had recovered from COVID-19.

CDR3 sequence (DNA): TGTGCCAGCCGGCGGGTGGCCGGTGAAGCTTTCTTT. It is translated as CASRRVAGEAFF. The chain recombines TRBV2 with TRBJ1-1; D is undetermined. The CDR3 length is 12 residues. Germline CDR1 and CDR2: SNHLY and FYNNEI. V dropped 8 bases and J dropped 7 bases, with 14 bases sitting between them.

The chain employs TRBV4-2 and TRBJ2-2, with 9 nucleotides matching TRBD1. Germline CDR1 LGHNA, CDR2 YNFKEQ. With 4 bases clipped from V and 1 base from J, the junction kept 10 bases outside the gene matches. The length of the CDR3 is 18 residues. The DNA for the CDR3 is TGTGCCAGCAGCCCCGGGACAGGGCAGCGGGGGAACACCGGGGAGCTGTTTTTT. Protein sequence: CASSPGTGQRGNTGELFF.

The chain recombines TRBV19 with TRBJ2-3, with TRBD2 matching over 12 bases. The V segment lost 3 bases and the J segment 6 bases; nucleotides outside the gene matches: 10. In germline, CDR1 is LNHDA, CDR2 SQIVND (reference sequence). This CDR3 has 17 residues. CDR3 bases: TGTGCCAGTAGTATGGGGAGGACTAGCGGGGTGGTCGATACGCAGTATTTT. Amino acid sequence: CASSMGRTSGVVDTQYF. Full variable domain (rest looked up from reference TRBV19 and TRBJ2-3): DGGITQSPKYLFRKEGQNVTLSCEQNLNHDAMYWYRQDPGQGLRLIYYSQIVNDFQKGDIAEGYSVSREKKESFPLTVTSAQKNPTAFYLCASSMGRTSGVVDTQYFGPGTRLTVL.

The chain recombines TRBV7-2 with TRBJ2-5; 8 bases are a match to TRBD2. Unmatched junction bases numbered 10, after V lost 5 bases and J lost 2 bases. Germline CDR1 reads SGHTA; CDR2 reads FQGNSA. The CDR3 runs to 16 residues. The CDR3 here is CASSPLGGGMQETQYF. CDR3 in DNA: TGTGCCAGCAGCCCGCTTGGCGGGGGGATGCAAGAGACCCAGTACTTC.

This rearrangement joins TRBV5-1 to TRBJ2-1, with 12 bases identical to TRBD2. The CDR3 is made up of 15 amino acids. CDR1 is SGHRS and CDR2 is YFSETQ in the germline V gene. V shed 3 bases and J 3 bases; nucleotides not matched to a gene: 1. For the CDR3, the DNA is TGCGCCAGCAGCTGGACTAGCGGGGTCTACAATGAGCAGTTCTTC. Encoded protein: CASSWTSGVYNEQFF.

This rearrangement joins TRBV27 to TRBJ1-1; D uncertain. The V gene's germline CDR1 is MNHEY and CDR2 SMNVEV (reference sequence). This CDR3 is 16 amino acids long. V lost 0 bases and J lost 1, with 12 bases in between. CDR3 nucleotides: TGTGCCAGCAGTTTATCCCTCTGGGGAGAGAACACTGAAGCTTTCTTT. It specifies CASSLSLWGENTEAFF.

This sequence joins TRBV6-1 and TRBJ2-3; TRBD2 matches at 12 bases. Losses at the gene ends were 4 bases for V and 2 bases for J; bases not matched to a gene: 7. CDR1 and CDR2 from the germline V gene are MNHNS and SASEGT. The CDR3 totals 17 residues. The CDR3 loop reads CASSVPTSGGYTDTQYF. CDR3 coding DNA: TGTGCCAGCAGTGTACCGACTAGCGGGGGATACACAGATACGCAGTATTTT.

This sequence joins TRBV15 and TRBJ1-4; 10 bases line up with TRBD1. Germline CDR1 is LNHNV and CDR2 is YYDKDF (reference sequence). Trimming at V came to 2 bases and at J to 8 bases, leaving 8 bases not matched to a gene. The CDR3 covers 16 residues. The CDR3 is CATSRSRTGGREKLFF. In DNA form, the CDR3 reads TGTGCCACCAGCAGATCCCGGACAGGGGGGAGGGAAAAACTGTTTTTT.

The rearrangement links TRBV18 to TRBJ1-2; 7 positions agree with TRBD1. The V segment lost 1 base and the J segment 2 bases; nucleotides outside the gene matches: 7. This CDR3 is 16 amino acids long. Germline lookup yields CDR1 KGHSH and CDR2 LQKENI. CDR3 protein: CASSPREDRYNYGYTF. The CDR3 nucleotides are TGTGCCAGCTCACCACGGGAGGACAGGTACAACTATGGCTACACCTTC.

This chain links TRBV11-2 with TRBJ1-1; perhaps TRBD1 as D (5 bases). V shed 4 bases and J shed 1 base, with 7 bases lying between them. Germline CDR1 is SGHAT and CDR2 is FQNNGV. The length of the CDR3 is 13 residues. The CDR3 loop reads CASSSQGNTEAFF. The CDR3, as DNA: TGTGCCAGCAGCTCGCAGGGGAACACTGAAGCTTTCTTT.

The chain uses TRBV28 and TRBJ2-1; 7 bases line up with TRBD2. Germline V gene lookup returns CDR1 MDHEN and CDR2 SYDVKM. The CDR3 sequence is 15 residues long. Losses at the gene ends were 7 bases for V and 0 bases for J; bases not matched to a gene: 6. CDR3 sequence reads: CASTLAGVSYNEQFF. CDR3 nucleotides: TGTGCCAGCACCCTTGCGGGGGTCTCCTACAATGAGCAGTTCTTC.

V and J are TRBV14 and TRBJ1-1; D is undetermined. V was clipped by 0 bases and J by 2 bases, with 4 bases between them. The CDR3 has 13 amino acids. Germline V gives CDR1 SGHDN, CDR2 FVKESK. CDR3 sequence reads: CASSQDSNTEAFF. DNA for the CDR3: TGTGCCAGCAGCCAAGACAGTAACACTGAAGCTTTCTTT.

This chain joins TRBV10-3 and TRBJ1-2; a weak D match, TRBD1 (6 bases). Germline V lookup: CDR1 ENHRY, CDR2 SYGVKD. Trimming took off 0 bases at V and 2 bases at J, with 13 bases between the two ends. The length of the CDR3 is 16 residues. The CDR3 loop reads CAISESKWDMNYGYTF. CDR3 coding DNA: TGTGCCATCAGTGAGTCGAAGTGGGACATGAACTATGGCTACACCTTC.

V usage is TRBV7-9 and J usage is TRBJ2-7; TRBD1 matches at 7 bases. The CDR3 is 15 residues long. V trimming: 4 bases; J trimming: 4 bases; junction bases outside the gene matches: 10. Germline V gives CDR1 SEHNR, CDR2 FQNEAQ (reference sequence). CDR3 amino acids: CASSSTGKRRYEQYF. In nucleotides, the CDR3 is TGTGCCAGCAGCTCGACAGGGAAAAGGCGGTACGAGCAGTACTTC.

J is TRBJ1-4 and V is TRBV21-1. TRBV21-1 is noted as a pseudogene. This CDR3 contains 13 residues. CDR3 residues: CASKGEGNEKLFF. The DNA of the CDR3 is TGTGCCAGTAAAGGGGAGGGTAATGAAAAACTGTTTTTT.

A single count supports this clone. The V and J genes are TRBV19 and TRBJ2-3, with D unresolved. Trimming cost V 5 bases and J 3 bases, with 6 bases left between them. The CDR3 runs 12 residues. Per the germline V gene, CDR1 is LNHDA and CDR2 is SQIVND (reference sequence). The CDR3 nucleotides read TGTGCCAGTAGTCCCTATACAGATACGCAGTATTTT. Encoded protein: CASSPYTDTQYF. Supplemented by reference TRBV19 and TRBJ2-3, the full variable domain reads DGGITQSPKYLFRKEGQNVTLSCEQNLNHDAMYWYRQDPGQGLRLIYYSQIVNDFQKGDIAEGYSVSREKKESFPLTVTSAQKNPTAFYLCASSPYTDTQYFGPGTRLTVL.

The rearrangement joins TRBV2 to TRBJ2-7; 7 bases agree with TRBD1. Germline lookup yields CDR1 SNHLY and CDR2 FYNNEI. This CDR3 is 13 amino acids long. V shed 10 bases and J 6 bases; nucleotides not matched to a gene: 12. The DNA of the CDR3 is TGTGCCAACGCAGGGACAGTCCCTCGCGAGCAGTACTTC. It yields the protein CANAGTVPREQYF.

In this sample, this clone turned up once. The chain couples TRBV5-1 to TRBJ1-4; 7 bases are shared with TRBD1. In germline, CDR1 is SGHRS, CDR2 YFSETQ. The CDR3 is made up of 16 amino acids. With V trimmed by 4 bases and J by 5 bases, 11 bases remained unmatched. In nucleotides, the CDR3 is TGCGCCAGCAGCGACCAACGGACAGGAGAGAATGAAAAACTGTTTTTT. It codes for CASSDQRTGENEKLFF.

This clone was seen just once. V usage is TRBV11-2 and J usage is TRBJ1-2, with a tentative D call TRBD1 (5 bases). This CDR3 is built from 12 residues. Germline-derived CDR1 and CDR2 are SGHAT and FQNNGV. The V end was cut by 9 bases, the J end by 4 bases, with 12 bases between. This CDR3 is CASTQGFYGYTF. CDR3 bases: TGTGCCAGTACTCAGGGCTTCTATGGCTACACCTTC.

The V call is TRBV7-6, the J call TRBJ1-6; 11 bases map to TRBD1. V dropped 4 bases and J dropped 8; count of bases not matched to a gene: 7. Germline V lookup: CDR1 SGHVS, CDR2 FNYEAQ. The CDR3 is 16 residues long. This CDR3 reads CASSYVDRGHDSPLHF. Here the CDR3 DNA reads TGTGCCAGCAGCTACGTGGACAGGGGGCATGATTCACCCCTCCACTTT.

The chain carries TRBV28 and TRBJ1-2, with a weak D call TRBD1 (5 bases). Germline CDR1 and CDR2: MDHEN and SYDVKM. The V end was cut by 6 bases, the J end by 7 bases, with 18 bases between. CDR3 size: 14 residues. The CDR3 bases are TGTGCCAGCAGGGAGGAGGGACTGTTCTCTGGCTACACCTTC. Protein product: CASREEGLFSGYTF.

The chain has TRBV2 and TRBJ2-7, with D perhaps TRBD2 (6 bases). Germline V gene data show CDR1 as SNHLY and CDR2 as FYNNEI. With 7 bases removed from V and 5 bases from J, the gap between germline ends came to 12 bases. CDR3 length equals 12 residues. The CDR3 protein is CASTETRNEQYF. For the CDR3, the DNA is TGTGCCAGCACCGAGACTAGGAACGAGCAGTACTTC. The whole variable domain, remainder taken from reference TRBV2 and TRBJ2-7, is EPEVTQTPSHQVTQMGQEVILRCVPISNHLYFYWYRQILGQKVEFLVSFYNNEISEKSEIFDDQFSVERPDGSNFTLKIRSTKLEDSAMYFCASTETRNEQYFGPGTRLTVT.

This chain connects TRBV29-1 to TRBJ2-5, with D possibly being TRBD2 (5 bases). The germline V gene has CDR1 SQVTM and CDR2 ANQGSEA. This CDR3 is 13 amino acids long. The germline V and J ends were trimmed by 6 bases and 5 bases, with 16 bases remaining between them. CDR3: CSVRKFAGETQYF. The CDR3 nucleotides read TGCAGCGTCCGGAAGTTTGCGGGTGAGACCCAGTACTTC.

The J gene is TRBJ2-1, the V gene TRBV5-1; tentative D call: TRBD1 (5 bases). Trimming cost V 0 bases and J 6 bases, with 7 bases left between them. CDR1 and CDR2 (germline): SGHRS, YFSETQ. The CDR3 runs to 13 residues. The CDR3 nucleotides are TGCGCCAGCAGCTTGGCGCAGGGCAATGAGCAGTTCTTC. Protein product: CASSLAQGNEQFF.

The genes are TRBV6-2 or TRBV6-3 and TRBJ1-3, with no clear D. The CDR3 runs to 17 residues. Germline CDR1 and CDR2: MNHEY and SVGEGT. Trimming cost V 4 bases and J 4 bases, with 20 bases left between them. The CDR3 is CASSSRTGSTRGNTIYF. CDR3 sequence (DNA): TGTGCCAGCAGTTCACGGACTGGGAGCACCAGAGGAAACACCATATATTTT.

V gene TRBV10-2 combines with J gene TRBJ2-5; 8 nucleotides line up with TRBD2. Germline CDR1 is WSHSY and CDR2 is SAAADI. The CDR3 has 16 amino acids. V shed 2 bases, J shed 5 bases, and the junction held 10 bases outside the gene matches. This CDR3 is CASSETQRGFRETQYF. DNA of the CDR3: TGCGCCAGCAGTGAGACCCAGCGGGGGTTTCGGGAGACCCAGTACTTC.

This clone was recorded a few times. The rearrangement links TRBV9 to TRBJ1-1; no reliable D call. Germline CDR1 is SGDLS and CDR2 is YYNGEE. The CDR3 contains 13 residues. Trimming shortened V by 0 bases and J by 2 bases, and 5 bases separated the two germline ends. CDR3 sequence: CASSVASNTEAFF. CDR3 in DNA: TGTGCCAGCAGCGTAGCCAGTAACACTGAAGCTTTCTTT.

This chain links TRBV3-1 (or the pseudogene TRBV3-2) with TRBJ2-7; D call uncertain. From germline, CDR1 is LGHDT and CDR2 YNNKEL (reference sequence). V lost 5 bases and J lost 0, with 2 bases in between. This CDR3 is 11 amino acids long. The CDR3 DNA sequence: TGTGCCAGCAGCTACTCCTACGAGCAGTACTTC. Translation gives CASSYSYEQYF.

The rearrangement links TRBV6-6 to TRBJ1-6, with D unclear. Germline V gene lookup returns CDR1 MNHNY and CDR2 SVGAGI (reference sequence). CDR3 length equals 12 residues. Deletions cut 5 bases from V and 5 bases from J, with 4 bases between. This CDR3 reads CASSPDNSPLHF. CDR3 in DNA: TGTGCCAGCAGTCCTGATAATTCACCCCTCCACTTT.